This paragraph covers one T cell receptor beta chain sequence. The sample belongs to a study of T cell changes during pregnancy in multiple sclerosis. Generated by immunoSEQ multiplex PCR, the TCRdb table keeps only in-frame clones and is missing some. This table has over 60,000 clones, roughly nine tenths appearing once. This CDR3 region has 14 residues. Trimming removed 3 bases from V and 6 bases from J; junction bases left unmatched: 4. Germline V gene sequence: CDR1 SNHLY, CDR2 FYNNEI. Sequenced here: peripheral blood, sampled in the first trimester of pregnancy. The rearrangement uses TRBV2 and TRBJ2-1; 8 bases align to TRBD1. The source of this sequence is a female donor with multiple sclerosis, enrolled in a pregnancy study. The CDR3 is CASSEQGALNEQFF. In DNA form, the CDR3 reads TGTGCCAGCAGTGAGCAGGGGGCACTCAATGAGCAGTTCTTC.